This TCR beta chain was sequenced in a study of blood T cell repertoires in COVID-19. As for the study in general: The United States, Italy and Spain were the sources of the acute and convalescent COVID-19 samples.

Germline loops: CDR1 SEHNR, CDR2 FQNEAQ (reference sequence). CDR3 length: 13 amino acids. Between the trimmed V and J ends, which lost 2 bases and 0 bases, there was a span of 4 bases. Points on this clone: Other DNA sequences in the sample encode the same CDR3.

The authors' processing: Reference gene primers were amplified, and this amplification served to estimate nucleated cell counts. Sequencing used immunoSEQ multiplex PCR; TCRdb keeps in-frame clones, though not all of them. V, J and clone size are those of that table, while D and trimming were read from the DNA. The table records more than 150,000 clones, approximately 80% of them present only once. This clonotype was sampled from a human donor in a cohort sampled during active COVID-19. The chain uses TRBV7-9 and TRBJ1-1; no clear D gene. Sequencing was performed on peripheral blood. The CDR3, as DNA: TGTGCCAGCAGCTTACCCGTGAACACTGAAGCTTTCTTT. Its protein is CASSLPVNTEAFF.